The 20 T cell receptor beta chains listed next were all sequenced from one sample in a study of T-cell memory formation after mild COVID-19. TCRdb recomputed calls from the 5' RACE reads with MiXCR, one row per CDR3 protein. The data show more than 400,000 distinct CDR3 sequences, with roughly 20% seen just once and roughly an eighth held by the top ten. Material for sequencing was PBMCs or a T cell subset sorted from them (not recorded which). These receptor sequences come from an adult woman who had mild COVID-19 (a few samples of this study predate the infection). Cell type and time point are not known.

V gene TRBV30 combines with J gene TRBJ1-1; D remains ambiguous. Per germline, CDR1 GTSNPN and CDR2 SVGIG (reference sequence). The V end was cut by 4 bases, the J end by 1 base, with 13 bases between. The CDR3 runs 14 residues. The CDR3 nucleotides read TGTGCCTGGACCCGCTGGCCCGAGAACACTGAAGCTTTCTTT. Protein: CAWTRWPENTEAFF.

In DNA, the CDR3 is TGTGCCAGCAGTGACATACGGGGGGGGTACAATGAGCAGTTCTTC. Translation: CASSDIRGGYNEQFF. V usage is TRBV6-4 and J usage is TRBJ2-1; 8 bases line up with TRBD2. The CDR3 runs 15 residues. V lost 2 bases to trimming and J lost 4 bases; unmatched junction nucleotides: 4. Germline lookup yields CDR1 MRHNA and CDR2 SNTAGT.

This clonotype was counted a few times. The V and J genes are TRBV2 and TRBJ2-7; D gene ambiguous. The CDR3 contains 12 residues. V was pared by 6 bases and J by 6 bases, with 12 bases between. CDR1 and CDR2 (germline): SNHLY, FYNNEI. CDR3 in DNA: TGTGCCAGCAGAGCCCGGACCCTCGAGCAGTACTTC. Residues: CASRARTLEQYF.

This clonotype has only a few counts. This chain uses TRBV4-1 with TRBJ2-1; 9 nucleotides line up with TRBD2. The CDR3 loop spans 14 amino acids. The V gene end was trimmed by 4 bases and the J gene end by 8 bases; junction bases not matched to a gene: 6. CDR1 and CDR2 (germline): MGHRA, YSYEKL. The CDR3 DNA is TGCGCCAGCAGCCTAGGCGGGGGGGGTCATGAGCAGTTCTTC. It codes for CASSLGGGGHEQFF.

This clonotype was seen a handful of times. This chain joins TRBV14 and TRBJ2-1, with D uncertain. Trimming removed 6 bases from V and 3 bases from J, with 24 bases in between. Looked up from germline, CDR1 is SGHDN and CDR2 is FVKESK. This CDR3 spans 18 amino acids. The DNA for the CDR3 is TGTGCCAGCAGTCTAAACCAGCAATCTTGGGCTCTCTACAATGAGCAGTTCTTC. Its translation: CASSLNQQSWALYNEQFF.

This clonotype was seen many times. The chain links TRBV12-3 or TRBV12-4 to TRBJ2-7; the match to TRBD2 covers 8 bases. This CDR3 has 19 amino acids. V lost 6 bases and J lost 3; bases outside the gene matches: 22. The DNA for the CDR3 is TGTGCCAGCAGCAACCCCCGAGCGGGGGCGCTCGGGTCTCTCTACGAGCAGTACTTC. Translating gives CASSNPRAGALGSLYEQYF.

This clonotype was seen ten or more times. This chain links TRBV12-3 or TRBV12-4 with TRBJ2-7, with 9 bases fitting TRBD1. CDR3 length: 15 amino acids. The ends lost 6 bases at V and 1 base at J; junction bases unmatched: 7. Written as DNA, the CDR3 is TGTGCCAGCAGCCGCCGGGACAGGGCGTCCTACGAGCAGTACTTC. It yields the protein CASSRRDRASYEQYF.

The rearrangement uses TRBV4-1 and TRBJ2-3; D possibly uses TRBD1 or TRBD2 (6 bases each). CDR3 length: 17 residues. CDR1 MGHRA and CDR2 YSYEKL come from the germline V gene. V gave up 4 bases and J gave up 6 bases, with 23 bases separating them. The CDR3 here is CASSPRVIEGGRDTQYF. Written as DNA, the CDR3 is TGCGCCAGCAGCCCCAGAGTTATTGAGGGGGGCCGTGATACGCAGTATTTT.

The genes are TRBV15 and TRBJ2-1; no definite D call. Trimming cost V 5 bases and J 5 bases, with 7 bases left between them. Germline CDR1 and CDR2: LNHNV and YYDKDF (reference sequence). The length of the CDR3 is 12 residues. The CDR3 DNA reads TGTGCCACCAGCTCGACGAACAATGAGCAGTTCTTC. Residues: CATSSTNNEQFF.

The J gene is TRBJ1-1, the V gene TRBV7-3; D is perhaps TRBD1 (5 bases). With 0 bases removed from V and 0 bases from J, the gap between germline ends came to 17 bases. Per germline, CDR1 SGHTA and CDR2 FQGTGA. This CDR3 region has 18 residues. CDR3 loop: CASSLTQGVRLVNTEAFF. The CDR3 region has the DNA TGTGCCAGCAGCTTAACGCAGGGAGTCAGGCTAGTGAACACTGAAGCTTTCTTT.

This clonotype has just a few counts. The chain links TRBV5-1 to TRBJ2-4; TRBD1 matches at 10 bases. CDR1 and CDR2 from the germline V gene are SGHRS and YFSETQ. The CDR3 contains 14 residues. V trimming: 4 bases; J trimming: 8 bases; junction bases outside the gene matches: 6. The CDR3 reads CASSPRDRGDIQYF. The CDR3 DNA reads as TGCGCCAGCAGCCCCAGGGACAGGGGAGACATTCAGTACTTC. Using reference TRBV5-1 and TRBJ2-4 for the parts outside the CDR3, the full variable domain is KAGVTQTPRYLIKTRGQQVTLSCSPISGHRSVSWYQQTPGQGLQFLFEYFSETQRNKGNFPGRFSGRQFSNSRSEMNVSTLELGDSALYLCASSPRDRGDIQYFGAGTRLSVL.

V usage is TRBV10-3 and J usage is TRBJ2-1; D call uncertain. This CDR3 is built from 14 residues. Germline V gene lookup returns CDR1 ENHRY and CDR2 SYGVKD. Trimming left V 2 bases short and J 10 bases short, with 15 bases between. For the CDR3, the DNA is TGTGCCATCAGTGAGACGGCCGAGCTAGGGGAGCAGTTCTTC. It is translated as CAISETAELGEQFF.

This clonotype was recorded a few times. The rearrangement links TRBV3-1 to TRBJ2-1; tentative D call: TRBD1 (6 bases). Trimming left V 2 bases short and J 4 bases short, with 9 bases between. CDR1 is LGHDT, CDR2 YNNKEL, per germline (reference sequence). CDR3 size: 14 residues. CDR3 residues: CASSQQTGYNEQFF. As DNA, the CDR3 is TGTGCCAGCAGCCAACAGACAGGATACAATGAGCAGTTCTTC.

This clonotype occurred a few times. An end of the junction does not agree with germline; a read error may underlie this. The rearrangement uses TRBV7-7 and TRBJ2-2; weak D call: TRBD1 (5 bases). Germline V gene lookup returns CDR1 SSHAT and CDR2 FNYEAQ (reference sequence). The CDR3 is 16 residues long. The CDR3 nucleotides are TGTGCTAGCAGCATCAGGGTAGTAACGAACACCGGGGAGCTGTTTTTT. It specifies CASSIRVVTNTGELFF.

The chain uses TRBV20-1 and TRBJ2-3; TRBD2 matches at 8 bases. This CDR3 contains 15 residues. The V and J ends lost 0 bases and 4 bases, in that order; junction bases with no gene match: 6. Germline lookup yields CDR1 DFQATT and CDR2 SNEGSKA (reference sequence). The CDR3 region is CSARESGGPSDTQYF. For the CDR3, the DNA is TGCAGTGCTAGAGAAAGCGGGGGTCCCTCAGATACGCAGTATTTT.

Only a few counts were recorded for this clonotype. The CDR3 region is CASSLFQRENTGELFF. The CDR3 DNA reads TGTGCCAGCAGCTTATTCCAGCGGGAGAACACCGGGGAGCTGTTTTTT. The V gene is TRBV7-2, the J gene TRBJ2-2; 7 bases line up with TRBD2. The V and J ends lost 2 bases and 1 base, in that order; junction bases with no gene match: 4. This CDR3 is built from 16 residues. Germline loops: CDR1 SGHTA, CDR2 FQGNSA.

The sample holds a few counts of this clonotype. The CDR3 spells CASSLDGQGHTGELFF. In nucleotides, the CDR3 is TGTGCCAGCAGCTTAGATGGCCAGGGGCACACCGGGGAGCTGTTTTTT. J is TRBJ2-2 and V is TRBV7-3, with D possibly TRBD1 on 6 matching bases. CDR3 length: 16 amino acids. The germline V and J ends were trimmed by 2 bases and 3 bases, with 13 bases remaining between them. Germline values: CDR1 SGHTA, CDR2 FQGTGA.

The gene calls are TRBV12-3 or TRBV12-4 and TRBJ1-1; D is unresolved. V lost 4 bases and J 8 bases, leaving 17 bases between the germline ends. The CDR3 runs to 14 residues. CDR3 sequence reads: CASSSTLTGLEAFF. CDR3 bases: TGTGCCAGCAGTTCGACCCTGACCGGATTAGAAGCTTTCTTT.

The sample holds a few counts of this clonotype. The chain recombines TRBV12-3 or TRBV12-4 with TRBJ1-1; no definite D call. The V and J ends lost 4 bases and 6 bases respectively, with 21 bases between them. CDR3 length: 16 residues. DNA for the CDR3: TGTGCCAGCAGTTCCCCCCAGAGGGTTGGTCAACCTGAAGCTTTCTTT. Its translation: CASSSPQRVGQPEAFF.

The chain has TRBV12-3 or TRBV12-4 and TRBJ2-1; 8 nucleotides line up with TRBD2. V shed 6 bases and J 7 bases; nucleotides not matched to a gene: 11. This CDR3 is 15 amino acids long. DNA for the CDR3: TGTGCCAGCAGCTGGGGTGCGGGGGGAGGGAATGAGCAGTTCTTC. Its protein is CASSWGAGGGNEQFF.